This T cell receptor (beta chain) was documented in a study of cytomegalovirus exposure and HLA in healthy donors. At sampling all donors were nominally healthy, likely with unrecorded immune exposures. V lost 8 bases to trimming and J lost 0 bases; unmatched junction nucleotides: 8. The CDR3 totals 16 residues. Germline CDR1 and CDR2: WNHNN and SYGVQD (reference sequence). In the case of this clone: Its target is not known.

Study results and limitations: The authors assumed roughly uniform sequencing depth across donors for presence/absence analyses. In a later analysis, TCR beta V- and J-gene trimming was associated with a missense DCLRE1C variant. The study flagged around 160 TCR beta chains as cytomegalovirus-associated.

A multiplex PCR was run with 60 Vbeta primers and 13 Jbeta primers. Libraries were prepared by immunoSEQ multiplex PCR; TCRdb keeps only in-frame clonotypes and omits some of them. The table lists approximately 90,000 clones, 65% to 85% of them singletons. This receptor was identified in a man aged 40-49 years in good health and CMV-seronegative. Sequences were obtained from PBMCs. This chain links TRBV10-1 with TRBJ2-2; 8 positions agree with TRBD2. CDR3 sequence: CASRGGTGANTGELFF. DNA for the CDR3: TGCGCCAGCCGGGGGGGAACAGGAGCGAACACCGGGGAGCTGTTTTTT.